This T cell receptor (beta chain) was sequenced during a study of T cell repertoires in cytomegalovirus infection. Study information: CMV infection and matching HLA type were both indicated by public TCR beta signatures. Whole-study results and caveats: Dominating the ex vivo response were HLA-C-restricted CMV-specific TCR beta clonotypes. The study identified carriers of CMV plus the relevant HLA from cumulative public TCR beta family frequency.

A few counts support this clonotype. Its antigen is undetermined. TCRdb re-derived calls from the reads in MiXCR, one entry per CDR3 protein. This table holds about 350,000 distinct CDR3 sequences, 34% found once. Germline-derived CDR1 and CDR2 are LGHNA and YSLEER. J gave up 6 bases and V 3 bases, and 14 bases lay outside the gene matches. This CDR3 region has 18 residues. The chain links TRBV4-3 to TRBJ2-2, with 9 bases lining up with TRBD2. This TCR came from a human donor in good health (CMV status not recorded). Some clones in this sample may be carry-over from other donors' samples. Sequences were derived from cultured PBMCs, sampled from culture after CMV antigen stimulation. CDR3 in amino acids: CASSQDLRREGVSGELFF. The CDR3 nucleotides read TGCGCCAGCAGCCAGGACCTGAGGCGGGAGGGCGTATCCGGGGAGCTGTTTTTT.